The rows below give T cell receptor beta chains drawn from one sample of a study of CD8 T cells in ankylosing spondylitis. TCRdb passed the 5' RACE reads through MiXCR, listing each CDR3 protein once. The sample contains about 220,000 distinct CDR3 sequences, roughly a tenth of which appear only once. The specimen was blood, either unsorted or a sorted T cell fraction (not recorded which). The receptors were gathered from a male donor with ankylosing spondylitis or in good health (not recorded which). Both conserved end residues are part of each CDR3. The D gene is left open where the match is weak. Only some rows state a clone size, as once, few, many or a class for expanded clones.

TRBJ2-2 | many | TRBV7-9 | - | CASAPRQGPNTGELFF | TGTGCCAGCGCTCCTAGGCAGGGACCTAACACCGGGGAGCTGTTTTTT
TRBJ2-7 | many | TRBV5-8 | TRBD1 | CASSPRQGAWEQYF | TGTGCCAGCAGCCCCCGACAGGGGGCTTGGGAGCAGTACTTC
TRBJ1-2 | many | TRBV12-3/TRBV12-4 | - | CASSPGPNYGYTF | TGTGCCAGCAGTCCCGGACCTAACTATGGCTACACCTTC
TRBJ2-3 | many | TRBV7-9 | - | CASSKGRGTQYF | TGTGCCAGCAGTAAAGGACGCGGTACGCAGTATTTT
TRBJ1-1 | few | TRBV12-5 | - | CASGPQVQVNTEAFF | TGTGCTAGTGGTCCTCAGGTTCAGGTGAACACTGAAGCTTTCTTT
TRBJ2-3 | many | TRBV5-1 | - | CASSFSQASLYF | TGCGCCAGCAGCTTTTCACAGGCGTCGTTGTATTTT
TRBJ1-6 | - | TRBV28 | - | CATAPGRFSPLHF | TGTGCCACCGCGCCAGGGCGGTTCTCACCCCTCCACTTT
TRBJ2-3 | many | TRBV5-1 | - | CASSRDAISDTQYF | TGCGCCAGCAGTAGGGACGCGATATCAGATACGCAGTATTTT
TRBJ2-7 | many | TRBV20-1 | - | CSAPRTETYEQYF | TGCAGTGCGCCTCGGACAGAAACCTACGAGCAGTACTTC
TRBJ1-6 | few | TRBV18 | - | CASSPVGRDHYGNSPLHF | TGTGCCAGCTCACCCGTGGGACGGGACCACTATGGCAATTCACCCCTCCACTTT
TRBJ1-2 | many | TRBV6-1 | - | CASSSPGTSYGYTF | TGTGCCAGCAGCTCCCCCGGGACGAGCTATGGCTACACCTTC
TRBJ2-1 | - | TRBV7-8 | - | CASSLLGTEYNEQFF | TGTGCCAGCAGCTTACTAGGAACCGAATACAATGAGCAGTTCTTC
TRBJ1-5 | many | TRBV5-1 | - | CASSLFPGPNQPQHF | TGCGCCAGCAGCCTGTTCCCGGGCCCCAATCAGCCCCAGCATTTT
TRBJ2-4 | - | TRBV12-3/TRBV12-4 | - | CASSPGIGGFKNIQYF | TGTGCCAGCAGTCCCGGGATAGGAGGGTTCAAAAACATTCAGTACTTC
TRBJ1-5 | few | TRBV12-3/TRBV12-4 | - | CASSFRRGAQPQHF | TGTGCCAGCAGCTTCCGGAGGGGGGCTCAGCCCCAGCATTTT
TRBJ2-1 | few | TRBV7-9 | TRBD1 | CASSLEGTGYNEQFF | TGTGCCAGCAGCTTAGAAGGGACAGGGTACAATGAGCAGTTCTTC
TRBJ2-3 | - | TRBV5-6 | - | CASSLFLGAAGTDTQYF | TGTGCCAGCAGCTTGTTCTTGGGGGCCGCTGGGACAGATACGCAGTATTTT
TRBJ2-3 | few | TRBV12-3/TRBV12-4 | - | CASSFVSQHARQDTQYF | TGTGCCAGCAGTTTTGTGAGCCAGCACGCTCGCCAAGATACGCAGTATTTT
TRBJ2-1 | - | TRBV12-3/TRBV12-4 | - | CASSFEGGPLYEQFF | TGTGCCAGCAGTTTCGAGGGGGGGCCTTTGTATGAGCAGTTCTTC
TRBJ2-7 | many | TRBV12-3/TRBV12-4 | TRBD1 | CASSKQGSMTYEQYF | TGTGCCAGCAGCAAACAGGGGTCGATGACCTACGAGCAGTACTTC
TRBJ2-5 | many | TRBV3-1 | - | CASSQEGETQYF | TGTGCCAGCAGCCAAGAAGGAGAGACCCAGTACTTC
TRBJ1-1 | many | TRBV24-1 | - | CATSDSRLGGRNTEAFF | TGTGCCACCAGTGATTCCCGTCTCGGGGGCCGGAACACTGAAGCTTTCTTT
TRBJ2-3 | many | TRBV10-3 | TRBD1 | CATGQGVDTQYF | TGTGCCACCGGACAGGGGGTGGATACGCAGTATTTT
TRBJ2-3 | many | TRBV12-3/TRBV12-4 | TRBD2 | CASSVTSGIADTQYF | TGTGCCAGCAGTGTGACTAGCGGGATTGCAGATACGCAGTATTTT
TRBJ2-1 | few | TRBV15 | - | CATSRDPAGANEQFF | TGTGCCACCAGCAGAGATCCCGCGGGGGCCAATGAGCAGTTCTTC
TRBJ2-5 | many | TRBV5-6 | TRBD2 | CASSLQGTSGGQETQYF | TGTGCCAGCAGCTTGCAAGGGACTAGCGGGGGACAAGAGACCCAGTACTTC
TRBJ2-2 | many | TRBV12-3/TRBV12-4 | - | CAGRGGTNTGELFF | TGTGCCGGCAGGGGGGGAACGAACACCGGGGAGCTGTTTTTT
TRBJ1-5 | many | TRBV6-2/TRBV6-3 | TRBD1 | CATTDRGQGGNQPQHF | TGTGCCACCACGGACAGGGGGCAAGGAGGCAATCAGCCCCAGCATTTT
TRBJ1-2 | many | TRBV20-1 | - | CSAGDTRGGYTF | TGCAGTGCAGGGGACACGAGAGGTGGCTACACCTTC
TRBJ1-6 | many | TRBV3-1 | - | CASSELSGSPLHF | TGTGCCAGCAGCGAGCTTTCGGGTTCACCCCTCCACTTT
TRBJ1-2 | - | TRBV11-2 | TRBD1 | CASSLDRGEGGYTF | TGTGCCAGCAGCTTAGACAGGGGGGAAGGCGGCTACACCTTC
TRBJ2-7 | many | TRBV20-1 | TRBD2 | CSASSPGGPYEQYF | TGCAGTGCTAGTTCTCCGGGGGGGCCGTACGAGCAGTACTTC
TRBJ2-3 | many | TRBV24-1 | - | CATSPGGTVTDTQYF | TGTGCCACCAGCCCTGGGGGGACAGTCACAGATACGCAGTATTTT
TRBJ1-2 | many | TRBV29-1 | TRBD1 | CSVADRVGGGYTF | TGCAGCGTCGCCGACAGGGTTGGCGGTGGCTACACCTTC
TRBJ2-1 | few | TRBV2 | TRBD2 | CASSPLSGGGDEQFF | TGTGCCAGCAGTCCACTTAGCGGGGGAGGGGATGAGCAGTTCTTC
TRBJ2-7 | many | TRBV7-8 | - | CASKGGISYEQYF | TGTGCCAGCAAGGGCGGGATCTCCTACGAGCAGTACTTC
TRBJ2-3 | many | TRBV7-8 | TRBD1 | CASSHDRGNTQYF | TGTGCCAGCAGCCACGACAGGGGGAATACGCAGTATTTT
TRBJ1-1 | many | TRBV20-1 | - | CSASPGLDTEAFF | TGCAGTGCTAGCCCGGGATTGGACACTGAAGCTTTCTTT
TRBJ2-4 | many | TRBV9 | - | CASSVGEAAKNIQYF | TGTGCCAGCAGCGTTGGGGAAGCAGCCAAAAACATTCAGTACTTC